This passage covers 13 T cell receptor beta chains from one sample sequenced in a study of blood T cell repertoires in COVID-19. Produced via immunoSEQ multiplex PCR; TCRdb's table is partial and in-frame only. The table has around 40,000 clones, around 87% seen once. The sequenced sample consisted of peripheral blood. The receptor set was obtained from a man aged 25 to 45 with active or convalescent COVID-19.

The J gene is TRBJ1-1, the V gene TRBV6-6, with 8 bases aligning to TRBD1. The CDR3 spans 15 residues. Trimming at V came to 2 bases and at J to 5 bases, leaving 7 bases not matched to a gene. The germline V gene has CDR1 MNHNY and CDR2 SVGAGI (reference sequence). Here the CDR3 reads CASSYHRGGNTEAFF. Written as DNA, the CDR3 is TGTGCCAGCAGTTACCACAGGGGGGGGAATACTGAAGCTTTCTTT.

The chain links TRBV14 to TRBJ1-1; D unclear. Per germline, CDR1 SGHDN and CDR2 FVKESK. Trimming took off 0 bases at V and 1 base at J, with 6 bases between the two ends. The CDR3 has 14 amino acids. The DNA for the CDR3 is TGTGCCAGCAGCCAAGATATCAGGAACACTGAAGCTTTCTTT. Encoded protein: CASSQDIRNTEAFF. The whole variable domain, remainder taken from reference TRBV14 and TRBJ1-1, is EAGVTQFPSHSVIEKGQTVTLRCDPISGHDNLYWYRRVMGKEIKFLLHFVKESKQDESGMPNNRFLAERTGGTYSTLKVQPAELEDSGVYFCASSQDIRNTEAFFGQGTRLTVV.

This clone appeared a few times. The V call is TRBV9, the J call TRBJ1-1, with TRBD1 matching over 7 bases. This CDR3 is 15 amino acids long. CDR1 and CDR2 from the germline V gene are SGDLS and YYNGEE. The V and J ends lost 0 bases and 5 bases, in that order; junction bases with no gene match: 7. The chain's CDR3 is CASSVGGGLETEAFF. The CDR3 nucleotides are TGTGCCAGCAGCGTAGGAGGGGGCTTGGAGACTGAAGCTTTCTTT.

This chain connects TRBV7-2 to TRBJ2-1; D is perhaps TRBD2 (6 bases). From germline, CDR1 is SGHTA and CDR2 FQGNSA. V was pared by 4 bases and J by 6 bases, with 16 bases between. The CDR3 consists of 15 residues. The CDR3 reads CASSSLAGPGNEQFF. CDR3 in DNA: TGTGCCAGCAGCTCTCTGGCGGGACCGGGCAATGAGCAGTTCTTC.

In its sample, this clone was seen once. V and J are TRBV18 and TRBJ2-1, with a weak D call TRBD1 (6 bases). V was shortened by 0 bases and J by 6 bases, with 12 bases between the two germline ends. Germline loops: CDR1 KGHSH, CDR2 LQKENI. There are 15 residues in the CDR3. The CDR3 DNA is TGTGCCAGCTCACCACCGGACAGACGGGCCAATGAGCAGTTCTTC. Protein: CASSPPDRRANEQFF.

The chain is built from TRBV13 and TRBJ2-1; 7 positions match TRBD2. From germline, CDR1 is PRHDT and CDR2 FYEKMQ (reference sequence). With V trimmed by 4 bases and J by 3 bases, 15 bases remained unmatched. CDR3 length: 18 amino acids. CDR3 in amino acids: CASSSRAYLAGVYNEQFF. The CDR3 bases are TGTGCCAGCAGCTCCCGGGCCTATTTGGCGGGAGTCTACAATGAGCAGTTCTTC.

This chain connects TRBV27 to TRBJ2-1; 13 bases match TRBD2. Germline-derived CDR1 and CDR2 are MNHEY and SMNVEV (reference sequence). The CDR3 sequence is 15 residues long. With V trimmed by 6 bases and J by 3 bases, 2 bases remained unmatched. Here the CDR3 DNA reads TGTGCCAGCAGAAGGACTAGCGGGAGCTACAATGAGCAGTTCTTC. This encodes CASRRTSGSYNEQFF.

The genes are TRBV29-1 and TRBJ2-1; TRBD1 might be the D (5 bases). There are 15 residues in the CDR3. Trimming took 3 bases from V and 4 from J, leaving 16 bases between them. The germline CDR1 and CDR2 sequences are SQVTM and ANQGSEA. CDR3 in DNA: TGCAGCGTTGATCTGGGGCAGACAGCTTACAATGAGCAGTTCTTC. Its protein is CSVDLGQTAYNEQFF.

The genes are TRBV12-3 or TRBV12-4 and TRBJ1-2, with TRBD1 matching 9 bases. Trimming cost V 6 bases and J 6 bases; bases outside gene matches: 5. The CDR3 totals 13 residues. The CDR3 DNA sequence: TGTGCCAGCAGACGGGACAGGGTGGATGGCTACACCTTC. Translated: CASRRDRVDGYTF.

This chain connects TRBV12-5 to TRBJ1-5; D might be TRBD1 (6 bases). The CDR3 sequence is 15 residues long. Germline V lookup: CDR1 LGHNT, CDR2 FRNRAP. V was cut by 1 base and J by 5 bases, with 12 bases left in between. CDR3 residues: CASGLAGDPYQPQHF. The CDR3 DNA reads as TGTGCTAGTGGTTTGGCAGGGGACCCTTATCAGCCCCAGCATTTT.

By share, this clone ranks as medium-sized (0.01 to 0.1%). The genes are TRBV29-1 and TRBJ2-5, with TRBD1 matching 10 bases. This CDR3 comprises 14 residues. Germline V gene data show CDR1 as SQVTM and CDR2 as ANQGSEA. The V gene end was trimmed by 7 bases and the J gene end by 4 bases; junction bases not matched to a gene: 9. CDR3 sequence: CSARPGQGLETQYF. CDR3 coding DNA: TGCAGCGCAAGACCGGGACAGGGGTTAGAGACCCAGTACTTC.

The chain joins TRBV5-1 to TRBJ2-7; 7 bases match TRBD1. V dropped 3 bases and J dropped 1; count of bases not matched to a gene: 7. Looked up from germline, CDR1 is SGHRS and CDR2 is YFSETQ. The length of the CDR3 is 15 residues. The CDR3 protein is CASSWMQGVSYEQYF. CDR3 sequence (DNA): TGCGCCAGCAGCTGGATGCAGGGGGTATCCTACGAGCAGTACTTC.

CDR3 sequence reads: CASKDGQTHNEQFF. CDR3 bases: TGTGCCAGCAAGGACGGACAGACCCACAATGAGCAGTTCTTC. V usage is TRBV2 and J usage is TRBJ2-1, with D perhaps TRBD1 (6 bases). The V gene's germline CDR1 is SNHLY and CDR2 FYNNEI. CDR3 length: 14 amino acids. Trimming shortened V by 7 bases and J by 5 bases, and 15 bases separated the two germline ends.